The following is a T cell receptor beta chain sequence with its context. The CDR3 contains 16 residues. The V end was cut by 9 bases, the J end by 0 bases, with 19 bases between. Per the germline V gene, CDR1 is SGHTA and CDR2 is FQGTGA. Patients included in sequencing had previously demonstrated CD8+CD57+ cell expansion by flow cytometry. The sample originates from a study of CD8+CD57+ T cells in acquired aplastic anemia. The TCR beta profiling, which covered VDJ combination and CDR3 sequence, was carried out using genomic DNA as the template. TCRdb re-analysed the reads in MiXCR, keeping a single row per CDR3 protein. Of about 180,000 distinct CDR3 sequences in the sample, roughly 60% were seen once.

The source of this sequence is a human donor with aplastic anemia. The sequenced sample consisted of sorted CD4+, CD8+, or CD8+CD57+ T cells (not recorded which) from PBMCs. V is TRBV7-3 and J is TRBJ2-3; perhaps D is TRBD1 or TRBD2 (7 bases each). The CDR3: CASSPGGGTSTDTQYF. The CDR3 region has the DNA TGTGCCAGTAGTCCAGGGGGGGGGACTAGCACAGATACGCAGTATTTT.